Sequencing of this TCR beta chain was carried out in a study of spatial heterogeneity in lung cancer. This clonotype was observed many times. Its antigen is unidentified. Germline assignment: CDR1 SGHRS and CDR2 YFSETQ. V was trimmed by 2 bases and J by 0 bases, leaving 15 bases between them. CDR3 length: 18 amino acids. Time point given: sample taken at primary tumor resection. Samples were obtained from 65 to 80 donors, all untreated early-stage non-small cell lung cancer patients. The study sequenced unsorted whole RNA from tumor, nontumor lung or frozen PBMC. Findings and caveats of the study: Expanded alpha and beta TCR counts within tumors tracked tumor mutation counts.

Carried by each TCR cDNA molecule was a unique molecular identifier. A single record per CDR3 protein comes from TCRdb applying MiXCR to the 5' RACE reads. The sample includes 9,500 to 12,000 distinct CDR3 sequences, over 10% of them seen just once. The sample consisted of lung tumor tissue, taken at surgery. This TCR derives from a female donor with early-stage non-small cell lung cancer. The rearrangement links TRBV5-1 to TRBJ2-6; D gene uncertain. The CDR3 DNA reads TGCGCCAGCAGCTTCGTTTTTCGGTTCAGCTCTGGGGCCAACGTCCTGACTTTC. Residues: CASSFVFRFSSGANVLTF. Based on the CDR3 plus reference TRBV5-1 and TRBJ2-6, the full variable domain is KAGVTQTPRYLIKTRGQQVTLSCSPISGHRSVSWYQQTPGQGLQFLFEYFSETQRNKGNFPGRFSGRQFSNSRSEMNVSTLELGDSALYLCASSFVFRFSSGANVLTFGAGSRLTVL.